This is a list of T cell receptor beta chains from one sample in a study of T cell responses to AZD1222 COVID-19 vaccine. Method: immunoSEQ multiplex PCR; TCRdb's copy keeps in-frame clones and lacks some. The repertoire holds tens of thousands of clones, with approximately 80% as singletons. The sequences come from peripheral blood, collected on day 0 of AZD1222 vaccination. Every receptor here comes from an adult in good health. Each CDR3 is given without its conserved first and last residue.

v_gene,CDR3aa
TRBV29-1,SVDRVRGGTDTQY
TRBV5-1,ASRAGGGTDTQY
TRBV9,ASSITPGTFAEQY
TRBV18,ASSPDLSSGNTIY
TRBV19,ASSIDRGSRRNNYGYT
TRBV5-6,ASSLWGRGSEKLF
TRBV18,ASSPGLVGEQY
TRBV5-1,ASSPTTGTVGNTIY
TRBV2,ASSDRVDEQY
TRBV7-2,ASSLASGNYEQY
TRBV19,ASSIREGGSEQY
TRBV3-1/TRBV3-2,ASSQDKGQEGGYT
TRBV27,ASSSKRDRDSYGYT
TRBV25-1,ASSVTGTDTQY
TRBV19,ASSSWGAPGTDTQY
TRBV7-9,ASSLAAGVPYGYT
TRBV7-9,ASSFNRSPDEQY
TRBV18,ASSPRTEGTDTQY
TRBV7-2,ASSLSPRAAETQY
TRBV11-2,ASSLAGSETQY
TRBV3-1/TRBV3-2,ASSLGRSYEQY
TRBV18,ASSPRGNEKLF
TRBV6-2/TRBV6-3,ASSYGTENTDTQY
TRBV7-8,ASSLAFETQY
TRBV6-2/TRBV6-3,ASSRDPRNTQY
TRBV5-1,ASSIDGPDTQY
TRBV2,ATRTSPGPGELF
TRBV1,TSSQDLGRPYNEQF
TRBV28,ASSFGAGEKLF
TRBV19,ASSPRTSGRVDTQY
TRBV5-5,ASSLQGLGTEAF
TRBV28,ASSLLSFGNLRDKNIQY
TRBV6-5,ASSYVSGAANTEAF
TRBV9,ASSAAGTGSGNTIY
TRBV3-1/TRBV3-2,ASSLNDREHGYT
TRBV18,ASSRDRGDQPQH
TRBV7-9,ASSKTSYSTGELF
TRBV3-1/TRBV3-2,ASSRQWTAGSYEQY
TRBV19,ASSGDRGGVAQH
TRBV4-2,ASSQDEGEAPQEQY
TRBV27,ASSFVSKTGPTEAF